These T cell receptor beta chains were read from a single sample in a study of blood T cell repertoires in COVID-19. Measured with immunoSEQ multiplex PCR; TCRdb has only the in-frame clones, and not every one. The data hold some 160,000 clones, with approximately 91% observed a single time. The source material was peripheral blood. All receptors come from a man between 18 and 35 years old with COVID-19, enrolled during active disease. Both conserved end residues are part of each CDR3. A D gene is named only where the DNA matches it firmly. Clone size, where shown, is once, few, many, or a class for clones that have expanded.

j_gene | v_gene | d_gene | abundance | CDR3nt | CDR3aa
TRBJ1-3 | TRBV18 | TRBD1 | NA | TGTGCCAGCTCACCAACCAGGGGGTACACCATATATTTT | CASSPTRGYTIYF
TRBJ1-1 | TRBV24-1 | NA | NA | TGTGCCACTTCGTTCGGGAACACTGAAGCTTTCTTT | CATSFGNTEAFF
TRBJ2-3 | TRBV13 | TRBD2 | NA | TGTGCCAGCACGGGGGGGCATAGCACAGATACGCAGTATTTT | CASTGGHSTDTQYF
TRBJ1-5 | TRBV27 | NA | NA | TGTGCCAGCAGTTTCCAGGGTGATCAGCCCCAGCATTTT | CASSFQGDQPQHF
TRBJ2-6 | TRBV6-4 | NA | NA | TGTGCCAGCAGTGACACTCCTGGGGCCAACGTCCTGACTTTC | CASSDTPGANVLTF
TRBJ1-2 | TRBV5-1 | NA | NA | TGCGCCAGCAGCTTGGGGCCAGATAACTATGGCTACACCTTC | CASSLGPDNYGYTF
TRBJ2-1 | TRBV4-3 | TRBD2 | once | TGCGCCAGCAGCCAAGAAAGCGGGAGCTCCTACAATGAGCAGTTCTTC | CASSQESGSSYNEQFF
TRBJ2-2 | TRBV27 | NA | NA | TGTGCCAGCACCCTGACGGGGAACACCGGGGAGCTGTTTTTT | CASTLTGNTGELFF
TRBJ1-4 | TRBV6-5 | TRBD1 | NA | TGTGCCAGCAGCCCCGGGACAGGGGTGAAAGAAAAACTGTTTTTT | CASSPGTGVKEKLFF
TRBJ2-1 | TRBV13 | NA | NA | TGTGCCAGCAGCTTAGGACTAGTTGGCGACAATGAGCAGTTCTTC | CASSLGLVGDNEQFF
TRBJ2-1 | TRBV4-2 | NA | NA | TGTGCCAGCAGCCACGGGGATGGGACAAAGCTTCCAGAACCCTACAATGAGCAGTTCTTC | CASSHGDGTKLPEPYNEQFF
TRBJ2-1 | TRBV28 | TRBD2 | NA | TGTGCCAGCAGTACCTCAGCGGGAGGGGGTCGTGAGCAGTTCTTC | CASSTSAGGGREQFF
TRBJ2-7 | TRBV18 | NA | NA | TGTGCCAGCTCACCACCTGGGAGCTACGAGCAGTACTTC | CASSPPGSYEQYF
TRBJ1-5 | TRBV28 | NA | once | TGTGCCAGCAGTATCGAAGGGGTAAGGGGACAGCCCCAGCATTTT | CASSIEGVRGQPQHF
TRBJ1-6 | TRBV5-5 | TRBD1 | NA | TGTGCCAGCAGCGCGGGACAGCGGAATTCACCCCTCCACTTT | CASSAGQRNSPLHF
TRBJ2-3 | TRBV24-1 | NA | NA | TGTGCCACCAGTGATGGGGCAGGGGTTGTAGATACGCAGTATTTT | CATSDGAGVVDTQYF
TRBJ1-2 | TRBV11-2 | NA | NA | TGTGCCAGCAGTTCTCTGTCCAGGGGTCCTGGGTATGGCTACACCTTC | CASSSLSRGPGYGYTF
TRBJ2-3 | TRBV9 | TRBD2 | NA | TGTGCCAGCAGCGTGGGCGGGAGAACAGATACGCAGTATTTT | CASSVGGRTDTQYF
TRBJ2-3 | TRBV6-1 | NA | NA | TGTGCCAGCAGTGAATTGAACAGGGTTGCCACAGATACGCAGTATTTT | CASSELNRVATDTQYF
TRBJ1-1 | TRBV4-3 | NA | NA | TGCGCCAGCAGCCAAGGGGCGGGGGGTACTGAAGCTTTCTTT | CASSQGAGGTEAFF
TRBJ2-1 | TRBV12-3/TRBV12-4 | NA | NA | TGTGCCAGCAGTGTCAGGATTAATGAGCAGTTCTTC | CASSVRINEQFF
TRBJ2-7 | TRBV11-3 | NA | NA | TGTGCCAGCAGCTTAGGTAATCGGGGTCCCTACGAGCAGTACTTC | CASSLGNRGPYEQYF
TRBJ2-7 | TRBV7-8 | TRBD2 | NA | TGTGCCAGCAGTTTAGCGGGAGGGACCTACGAGCAGTACTTC | CASSLAGGTYEQYF
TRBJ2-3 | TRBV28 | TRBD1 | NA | TGTGCCAGCAATTTTCGGGCAACCGATTCTCGACAGGGGGCAACCACAGATACGCAGTATTTT | CASNFRATDSRQGATTDTQYF